This T cell receptor (beta chain) was profiled in a study of CD4 T cells in relation to SARS-CoV-2 and coronaviruses. The table came from immunoSEQ multiplex PCR; TCRdb's copy has only in-frame clones and leaves some out. The profile shows 25,000 to 30,000 clones, about 70% of them singletons. CD4+ T cells from unexposed donors were obtained before the COVID-19 pandemic (2011-2018). After about 11 days of culture, CD4+ T cells were isolated. Cells permitting, SARS-CoV-2 S/N and four cold-coronavirus spikes were tested on unexposed-donor CD4+ T cells. Fresh IL-2 medium replaced half the medium on days 3 and 7. This CDR3 is 15 amino acids long. V gave up 8 bases and J gave up 4 bases, with 18 bases separating them. Germline CDR1 and CDR2: SGHAT and FQNNGV. A remark on this clone: Its antigen is not known.

This clonotype was obtained from a human donor in good health. The chain is built from TRBV11-2 and TRBJ2-1, with D perhaps TRBD2 (5 bases). The sequenced material came from CD4+ T cells from PBMCs, cultured in vitro. The CDR3 coding sequence is TGTGCCAGCGGTAAAGGGAGTTCTAGGTACAATGAGCAGTTCTTC. Its translation: CASGKGSSRYNEQFF. Together with reference TRBV11-2 and TRBJ2-1, the CDR3 gives the full variable domain: EAGVAQSPRYKIIEKRQSVAFWCNPISGHATLYWYQQILGQGPKLLIQFQNNGVVDDSQLPKDRFSAERLKGVDSTLKIQPAKLEDSAVYLCASGKGSSRYNEQFFGPGTRLTVL.